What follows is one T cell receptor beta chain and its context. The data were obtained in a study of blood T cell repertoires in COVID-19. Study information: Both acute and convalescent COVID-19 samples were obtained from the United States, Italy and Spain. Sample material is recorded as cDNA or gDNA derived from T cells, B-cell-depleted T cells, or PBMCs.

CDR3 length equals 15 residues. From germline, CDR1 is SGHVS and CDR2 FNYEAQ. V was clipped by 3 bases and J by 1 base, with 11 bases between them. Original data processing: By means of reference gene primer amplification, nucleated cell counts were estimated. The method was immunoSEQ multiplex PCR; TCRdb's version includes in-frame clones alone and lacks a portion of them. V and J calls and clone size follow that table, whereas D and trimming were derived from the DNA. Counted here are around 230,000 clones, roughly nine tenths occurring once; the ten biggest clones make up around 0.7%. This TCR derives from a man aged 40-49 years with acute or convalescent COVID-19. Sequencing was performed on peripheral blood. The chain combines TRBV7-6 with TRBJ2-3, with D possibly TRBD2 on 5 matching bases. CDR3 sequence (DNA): TGTGCCAGCAGCTTGGCTAGCTGGGGCACAGATACGCAGTATTTT. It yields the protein CASSLASWGTDTQYF.